Listed here are 24 T cell receptor beta chains from one sample, sequenced in a study of blood T cell repertoires in COVID-19. This table comes from immunoSEQ multiplex PCR, and its TCRdb copy is limited to in-frame clones, with some not included. The profile covers about 130,000 clones, with roughly 79% appearing a single time and over 15% taken by the ten largest. Specimen: peripheral blood. The receptors here all came from a man at least 80 years old with acute or convalescent COVID-19.

The table lists this clone with a few counts. V usage is TRBV28 and J usage is TRBJ1-6, with 9 bases lining up with TRBD1. The CDR3 consists of 15 residues. V lost 6 bases, J lost 0 bases, and 0 bases stayed unmatched. Germline V gene data show CDR1 as MDHEN and CDR2 as SYDVKM. The CDR3 sequence is CASRGQGSYNSPLHF. CDR3 coding DNA: TGTGCCAGCAGGGGACAGGGCTCCTATAATTCACCCCTCCACTTT.

The chain employs TRBV11-2 and TRBJ2-7; D possibly corresponds to TRBD1 (5 bases). Trimming removed 1 base at V and 2 bases at J, with 12 bases between. CDR3 length: 15 residues. Germline lookup yields CDR1 SGHAT and CDR2 FQNNGV. The CDR3 loop reads CASSLVLQGPYEQYF. The CDR3, as DNA: TGTGCCAGCAGCTTAGTACTGCAGGGTCCCTACGAGCAGTACTTC.

CDR3 in DNA: TGTGCCAGCAGTCGCGGGACTAGCGGGGTTCATGAGCAGTTCTTC. This gives the protein CASSRGTSGVHEQFF. V is TRBV6-5 and J is TRBJ2-1; 13 bases map to TRBD2. CDR1 is MNHEY, CDR2 SVGAGI, per germline. Losses at the gene ends were 5 bases for V and 8 bases for J; bases not matched to a gene: 6. The CDR3 runs to 15 residues.

This rearrangement joins TRBV11-2 to TRBJ2-7; D is unclear. CDR3 length: 12 amino acids. The germline gives CDR1 SGHAT, CDR2 FQNNGV. Trimming shortened V by 5 bases and J by 3 bases, and 8 bases separated the two germline ends. The CDR3 DNA follows: TGTGCCAGCAGCCTCCTTCTCTACGAGCAGTACTTC. Amino acids: CASSLLLYEQYF.

This chain connects TRBV28 to TRBJ2-7; 12 bases match TRBD2. CDR1 MDHEN and CDR2 SYDVKM come from the germline V gene. The CDR3 covers 14 residues. Trimming at V came to 8 bases and at J to 3 bases, leaving 5 bases not matched to a gene. CDR3 nucleotides: TGTGCCAGCCACGGACTAGCGGGACTCTACGAGCAGTACTTC. It translates to CASHGLAGLYEQYF.

This clone occurred a few times. V is TRBV21-1 and J is TRBJ1-1; the table assigns TRBD1, which was not confirmed against the DNA. TRBV21-1 is listed as a pseudogene. The CDR3 totals 16 residues. CDR3 nucleotides: TGTGCCAGCAGCAAGCCCTGGGACAGGGGGCACGCTGAAGCTTTCTTT. Its translation is CASSKPWDRGHAEAFF.

The table lists this clone with a few counts. The rearrangement links TRBV4-2 to TRBJ2-2; TRBD1 might be the D (6 bases). Per the germline V gene, CDR1 is LGHNA and CDR2 is YNFKEQ. This CDR3 has 15 amino acids. Trimming cost V 1 base and J 4 bases, with 10 bases left between them. The CDR3 protein is CASSQGIGGTGELFF. DNA for the CDR3: TGTGCCAGCAGCCAAGGAATAGGGGGCACCGGGGAGCTGTTTTTT.

V and J are TRBV3-1 (or the pseudogene TRBV3-2) and TRBJ1-1, with TRBD1 identical over 9 bases. Germline lookup yields CDR1 LGHDT and CDR2 YNNKEL (reference sequence). CDR3 length: 15 amino acids. V was pared by 4 bases and J by 4 bases, with 7 bases of the junction left unmatched. Here the CDR3 DNA reads TGTGCCAGCAGCCGAGGACAGGGGTTTAGCACTGAAGCTTTCTTT. The encoded protein is CASSRGQGFSTEAFF.

The chain couples TRBV5-1 to TRBJ1-1; possible D gene TRBD1, 5 bases. CDR3 length: 15 amino acids. Germline assignment: CDR1 SGHRS and CDR2 YFSETQ. Trimming took 4 bases from V and 1 from J, leaving 14 bases between them. CDR3 sequence reads: CASSLWWGENTEAFF. In DNA, the CDR3 is TGCGCCAGCAGCCTTTGGTGGGGGGAGAACACTGAAGCTTTCTTT.

This chain joins TRBV6-5 and TRBJ2-1; weak D call: TRBD1 (5 bases). V dropped 6 bases and J dropped 1 base, with 10 bases sitting between them. CDR1 is MNHEY and CDR2 is SVGAGI in the germline V gene. This CDR3 region has 14 residues. This chain's CDR3 is CASSVRTSYNEQFF. The CDR3 DNA reads TGTGCCAGCAGCGTCCGGACATCCTACAATGAGCAGTTCTTC.

V and J are TRBV11-2 and TRBJ1-1; the match to TRBD1 covers 7 bases. After removal of 5 bases from V and 5 bases from J, the junction contained 14 bases not matched to a gene. Germline V gives CDR1 SGHAT, CDR2 FQNNGV. The CDR3 covers 16 residues. CDR3: CASSLRFRGVGTEAFF. The CDR3 region has the DNA TGTGCCAGCAGCCTCAGGTTCAGGGGGGTTGGGACTGAAGCTTTCTTT.

For this clone: One end of the junction is discordant with germline, which a read error may explain. The chain uses TRBV5-1 and TRBJ1-2; D unclear. CDR1 SGHRS and CDR2 YFSETQ come from the germline V gene. The CDR3 consists of 14 residues. For the CDR3, the DNA is TGCGCCAGCAGTTTGGTTGATGCGAACTATGGCTACACCTTC. Protein product: CASSLVDANYGYTF. Together with reference TRBV5-1 and TRBJ1-2, the CDR3 gives the full variable domain: KAGVTQTPRYLIKTRGQQVTLSCSPISGHRSVSWYQQTPGQGLQFLFEYFSETQRNKGNFPGRFSGRQFSNSRSEMNVSTLELGDSALYLCASSLVDANYGYTFGSGTRLTVV.

This chain connects TRBV6-5 to TRBJ2-7, with 9 bases lining up with TRBD1. The CDR3 is made up of 13 amino acids. The germline V gene encodes CDR1 MNHEY and CDR2 SVGAGI. Trimming at V came to 7 bases and at J to 6 bases, leaving 7 bases not matched to a gene. CDR3 DNA sequence: TGTGCCAGCACCCGGGACAGGGCCGGCGAGCAGTACTTC. Residues: CASTRDRAGEQYF.

This chain joins TRBV11-2 and TRBJ2-7; 8 positions match TRBD1. In germline, CDR1 is SGHAT, CDR2 FQNNGV. CDR3 length: 14 residues. J gave up 4 bases and V 5 bases, and 7 bases lay outside the gene matches. The CDR3 reads CASSESGGLYEQYF. Here the CDR3 DNA reads TGTGCCAGCAGCGAATCAGGGGGCTTATACGAGCAGTACTTC.

The chain combines TRBV15 with TRBJ2-7; TRBD1 matches 10 bases. The CDR3 contains 14 residues. Trimming cost V 5 bases and J 4 bases; bases outside gene matches: 5. The V gene's germline CDR1 is LNHNV and CDR2 YYDKDF (reference sequence). CDR3 amino acids: CATSGDRGGYEQYF. In DNA form, the CDR3 reads TGTGCCACCAGCGGGGACAGGGGAGGTTACGAGCAGTACTTC.

This clone is a singleton in its sample. V is TRBV5-1 and J is TRBJ1-2, with 12 bases matching TRBD1. The CDR3 consists of 17 residues. The V segment lost 4 bases and the J segment 1 base; nucleotides outside the gene matches: 8. Germline CDR1 is SGHRS and CDR2 is YFSETQ. The CDR3 region has the DNA TGCGCCAGCAGCCCGGGGACAGGGGGCGCGGTTAACTATGGCTACACCTTC. It encodes CASSPGTGGAVNYGYTF. Supplemented by reference TRBV5-1 and TRBJ1-2, the full variable domain reads KAGVTQTPRYLIKTRGQQVTLSCSPISGHRSVSWYQQTPGQGLQFLFEYFSETQRNKGNFPGRFSGRQFSNSRSEMNVSTLELGDSALYLCASSPGTGGAVNYGYTFGSGTRLTVV.

This clone came up once. An end of the junction differs from the germline gene, which may be a read error. The CDR3, as DNA: TGTGCCAGCACCCAAGCTAGCGGGACAGGGGTTACTGAAGCTTTCTTT. This sequence encodes CASTQASGTGVTEAFF. The rearrangement uses TRBV3-1 (or the pseudogene TRBV3-2) and TRBJ1-1; 10 bases are shared with TRBD1. CDR1 is LGHDT, CDR2 YNNKEL, per germline (reference sequence). This CDR3 comprises 16 residues.

The chain joins TRBV7-9 to TRBJ2-5; possibly TRBD2 for D (5 bases). Trimming shortened V by 7 bases and J by 0 bases, and 15 bases separated the two germline ends. Germline V lookup: CDR1 SEHNR, CDR2 FQNEAQ (reference sequence). The CDR3 spans 15 residues. CDR3 sequence reads: CASTRNWRDQETQYF. The CDR3 region has the DNA TGTGCCAGCACAAGAAATTGGCGGGACCAAGAGACCCAGTACTTC.

This chain links TRBV7-2 with TRBJ2-7; TRBD1 matches at 7 bases. Germline loops: CDR1 SGHTA, CDR2 FQGNSA. Trimming cost V 4 bases and J 0 bases; bases outside gene matches: 3. CDR3 size: 14 residues. CDR3 in DNA: TGTGCCAGCAGCTCGGGACAGATCTCCTACGAGCAGTACTTC. Translation: CASSSGQISYEQYF.

The table lists this clone with a count of one. The V and J genes are TRBV28 and TRBJ1-2, with 8 bases fitting TRBD1. The V segment lost 11 bases and the J segment 6 bases; nucleotides outside the gene matches: 8. Germline lookup yields CDR1 MDHEN and CDR2 SYDVKM. CDR3 length equals 12 residues. The CDR3 DNA sequence: TGTGCCTCCGGGACAGGTCGTGATGGCTACACCTTC. Protein sequence: CASGTGRDGYTF.

This clone was observed a few times. The CDR3 region is CAIRSGDTPNEQFF. The CDR3, as DNA: TGTGCCATCAGGTCAGGGGACACCCCCAATGAGCAGTTCTTC. The V gene is TRBV10-3, the J gene TRBJ2-1; D is possibly TRBD1 (6 bases). V lost 6 bases and J lost 6, with 15 bases in between. The CDR3 extends over 14 amino acids. From germline, CDR1 is ENHRY and CDR2 SYGVKD.

In its sample, this clone was seen a few times. The V call is TRBV20-1, the J call TRBJ1-2; TRBD1 is a possible D gene (5 bases). V gave up 3 bases and J gave up 8 bases, with 13 bases separating them. Germline lookup yields CDR1 DFQATT and CDR2 SNEGSKA (reference sequence). This CDR3 is built from 12 residues. The CDR3: CSASRGTQGYTF. The CDR3 coding sequence is TGCAGTGCTAGTAGAGGGACTCAGGGCTACACCTTC.

The gene calls are TRBV5-1 and TRBJ2-3; TRBD2 is a possible D gene (6 bases). Between the trimmed V and J ends, which lost 4 bases and 1 base, there was a span of 10 bases. The CDR3 extends over 14 amino acids. The V gene's germline CDR1 is SGHRS and CDR2 YFSETQ. CDR3 sequence reads: CASSGRGGTDTQYF. In nucleotides, the CDR3 is TGCGCCAGCAGCGGGCGGGGAGGCACAGATACGCAGTATTTT.

The chain is built from TRBV4-2 and TRBJ1-2; D possibly corresponds to TRBD1 (6 bases). V was clipped by 3 bases and J by 0 bases, with 11 bases between them. This CDR3 comprises 15 residues. CDR1 is LGHNA and CDR2 is YNFKEQ in the germline V gene. CDR3 coding DNA: TGTGCCAGCAGCCAGGGCGGGGGCGCTAACTATGGCTACACCTTC. The encoded protein is CASSQGGGANYGYTF.